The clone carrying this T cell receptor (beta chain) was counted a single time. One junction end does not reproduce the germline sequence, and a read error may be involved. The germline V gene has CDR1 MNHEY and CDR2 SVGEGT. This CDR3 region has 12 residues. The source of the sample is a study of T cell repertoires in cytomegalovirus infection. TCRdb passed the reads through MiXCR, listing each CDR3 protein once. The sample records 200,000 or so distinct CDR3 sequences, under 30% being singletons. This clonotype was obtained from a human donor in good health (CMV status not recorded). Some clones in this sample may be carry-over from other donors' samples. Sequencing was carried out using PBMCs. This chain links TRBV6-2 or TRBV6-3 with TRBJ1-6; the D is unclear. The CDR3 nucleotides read TGTGCCAGCAGTTACTCGAATTCACCCCTCTACTTT. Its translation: CASSYSNSPLYF.